These 19 T cell receptor beta chains came from one sample sequenced in a study of PD-1 blockade in mismatch repair-deficient tumors (dated by TCRdb to between 2016 and 2019). The protocol used for the library was the immunoSEQ multiplex PCR assay. Drawn from immuneACCESS, this table holds only the in-frame rearrangements with V and J called that TCRdb kept. Clones are partly lost; checked studies trace under half to an unresolved V gene and leave the rest unexplained. Recorded for this sample are about 63,000 clones; approximately 90% of them occurred a single time. Jointly, the top ten make up approximately 15% of the sample. Sequenced here: peripheral blood, sampled 52 weeks after starting pembrolizumab. The receptor set was obtained from an adult with mismatch repair-deficient cancer.

This clone is a singleton in its sample. The gene calls are TRBV7-9 and TRBJ2-7; TRBD1 might be the D (6 bases). Germline CDR1 is SEHNR and CDR2 is FQNEAQ (reference sequence). CDR3 length equals 17 residues. V was clipped by 3 bases and J by 2 bases, with 20 bases between them. CDR3 DNA: TGTGCCAGCAGCTTTTACCGTTGGGGACACTATCCCTACGAGCAGTACTTC. It encodes CASSFYRWGHYPYEQYF.

The J gene is TRBJ1-1, the V gene TRBV7-2; TRBD1 aligns across 7 bases. CDR1 and CDR2 (germline): SGHTA, FQGNSA. The CDR3 is 16 residues long. Trimming removed 4 bases from V and 1 base from J; junction bases left unmatched: 9. This chain's CDR3 is CASSYDRVDRNTEAFF. The CDR3 DNA reads as TGTGCCAGCAGCTATGACAGGGTAGACAGGAACACTGAAGCTTTCTTT.

V gene TRBV4-2 combines with J gene TRBJ1-1; a weak D match, TRBD1 (6 bases). The CDR3 has 15 amino acids. Trimming cost V 0 bases and J 0 bases, with 8 bases left between them. The germline gives CDR1 LGHNA, CDR2 YNFKEQ. The CDR3 coding sequence is TGTGCCAGCAGCCAAGAACAGGGAGTGAACACTGAAGCTTTCTTT. Its protein product is CASSQEQGVNTEAFF.

The chain joins TRBV4-2 to TRBJ2-2; D is uncertain. The V and J ends lost 2 bases and 3 bases respectively, with 13 bases between them. This CDR3 has 16 residues. From germline, CDR1 is LGHNA and CDR2 YNFKEQ. In nucleotides, the CDR3 is TGTGCCAGCAGCCAACCCATCCGGGTCTACACCGGGGAGCTGTTTTTT. Amino acid sequence: CASSQPIRVYTGELFF.

This chain joins TRBV7-2 and TRBJ2-5; 11 nucleotides align to TRBD2. Germline V gene sequence: CDR1 SGHTA, CDR2 FQGNSA. V lost 4 bases, J lost 4 bases, and 5 bases stayed unmatched. This CDR3 contains 15 residues. The CDR3 DNA sequence: TGTGCCAGCAGCTCAGCCGGACTAGCGGGAGAGACCCAGTACTTC. Encoded protein: CASSSAGLAGETQYF.

V usage is TRBV13 and J usage is TRBJ2-3; 9 nucleotides line up with TRBD2. This CDR3 is 16 amino acids long. Germline V gene sequence: CDR1 PRHDT, CDR2 FYEKMQ (reference sequence). V lost 5 bases, J lost 1 base, and 7 bases stayed unmatched. As DNA, the CDR3 is TGTGCCAGCAGCCTAAGACGGACTAGCGGCACAGATACGCAGTATTTT. This encodes CASSLRRTSGTDTQYF.

The chain employs TRBV14 and TRBJ2-7, with a tentative D call TRBD1 (6 bases). The CDR3 is 15 residues long. V was pared by 1 base and J by 3 bases, with 13 bases between. Germline V lookup: CDR1 SGHDN, CDR2 FVKESK. The CDR3 sequence is CASSQGSIRGYEQYF. CDR3 in DNA: TGTGCCAGCAGCCAAGGAAGTATCAGGGGCTACGAGCAGTACTTC.

The chain carries TRBV5-1 and TRBJ2-1; 9 bases line up with TRBD2. Germline V gives CDR1 SGHRS, CDR2 YFSETQ. The CDR3 extends over 18 amino acids. V dropped 0 bases and J dropped 8; count of bases not matched to a gene: 15. CDR3 sequence reads: CASSLAVSSGTRFHEQFF. The CDR3, as DNA: TGCGCCAGCAGCTTGGCAGTCTCTAGCGGGACAAGGTTCCATGAGCAGTTCTTC.

The chain is built from TRBV18 and TRBJ2-3; D may be TRBD2 (6 bases). V lost 6 bases to trimming and J lost 1 base, with 11 bases between them. The length of the CDR3 is 14 residues. CDR1 is KGHSH, CDR2 LQKENI, per germline. The CDR3 sequence: CASSRGRGTDTQYF. CDR3 nucleotide sequence: TGTGCCAGCTCTCGGGGGAGAGGCACAGATACGCAGTATTTT.

This clone has only one observation. Relative to the germline gene, one junction end is altered; a read error may explain this. The chain has TRBV7-9 and TRBJ1-4; D uncertain. The CDR3 length is 15 residues. Germline V gene lookup returns CDR1 SEHNR and CDR2 FQNEAQ (reference sequence). The CDR3 spells CASTSPGSTKEKLFF. The CDR3 DNA is TGTGCCAGCACTTCGCCGGGCTCGACTAAGGAAAAACTGTTTTTT.

This clone is a singleton in its sample. J is TRBJ2-3 and V is TRBV15; D is ambiguous. The CDR3 loop spans 13 amino acids. Trimming cost V 1 base and J 3 bases, with 5 bases left between them. Germline CDR1 reads LNHNV; CDR2 reads YYDKDF (reference sequence). The CDR3 loop reads CATSRAVTDTQYF. CDR3 sequence (DNA): TGTGCCACCAGCAGAGCAGTGACAGATACGCAGTATTTT.

V usage is TRBV7-6 and J usage is TRBJ1-3; TRBD1 might be the D (5 bases). Trimming removed 2 bases from V and 4 bases from J, with 18 bases in between. CDR1 is SGHVS and CDR2 is FNYEAQ in the germline V gene. There are 17 residues in the CDR3. Here the CDR3 reads CASSLTEGTQIGNTIYF. In DNA, the CDR3 is TGTGCCAGCAGCTTAACGGAGGGGACTCAGATCGGAAACACCATATATTTT.

The chain is built from TRBV9 and TRBJ2-3; 12 bases are a match to TRBD2. CDR3 length: 16 residues. J lost 3 bases, V lost 3 bases, and 5 bases had no gene match. Germline CDR1 is SGDLS and CDR2 is YYNGEE. CDR3 sequence (DNA): TGTGCCAGCAGCGCTAGACTAGCGGGAGAAACAGATACGCAGTATTTT. Translated: CASSARLAGETDTQYF.

This chain uses TRBV19 with TRBJ2-1; TRBD2 matches at 7 bases. CDR1 and CDR2 from the germline V gene are LNHDA and SQIVND (reference sequence). CDR3 length: 16 amino acids. V was clipped by 1 base and J by 3 bases; unmatched bases: 6. CDR3 coding DNA: TGTGCCAGTAGTATAGCGGGCGGGAGCATCTACAATGAGCAGTTCTTC. Protein: CASSIAGGSIYNEQFF.

The V call is TRBV5-8, the J call TRBJ2-3; D is possibly TRBD2 (5 bases). Germline lookup yields CDR1 SGHTS and CDR2 YDEGEE. This CDR3 has 13 residues. V lost 6 bases and J 2 bases, leaving 10 bases between the germline ends. As DNA, the CDR3 is TGTGCCAGCACTAGGCGGGCCACAGATACGCAGTATTTT. Its protein is CASTRRATDTQYF.

The CDR3 is CASSEIGSGVHGYTF. CDR3 coding DNA: TGCGCCAGCAGTGAGATCGGGTCTGGGGTCCATGGCTACACCTTC. The rearrangement uses TRBV10-2 and TRBJ1-2; D is ambiguous. From germline, CDR1 is WSHSY and CDR2 SAAADI. This CDR3 contains 15 residues. Trimming pared 2 bases from V and 6 bases from J, leaving 16 bases between.

This clone was counted a single time. The CDR3 loop is CASSHVTGKGGKETQYF. The CDR3 bases are TGCGCCAGCAGCCACGTGACAGGGAAAGGGGGGAAAGAGACCCAGTACTTC. V is TRBV4-3 and J is TRBJ2-5, with D tentatively TRBD1 (7 bases). CDR3 size: 17 residues. Germline CDR1 is LGHNA and CDR2 is YSLEER. Trimming pared 3 bases from V and 3 bases from J, leaving 20 bases between.

The chain is built from TRBV9 and TRBJ1-2; TRBD1 matches at 8 bases. Trimming removed 0 bases from V and 3 bases from J; junction bases left unmatched: 4. From germline, CDR1 is SGDLS and CDR2 YYNGEE. CDR3 length equals 15 residues. DNA of the CDR3: TGTGCCAGCAGCGTAGATGCAGGGGGCGACTATGGCTACACCTTC. As protein: CASSVDAGGDYGYTF.

CDR3 sequence (DNA): TGTGCCAGCAAACCATTGGGGCCTAGCGGAGTTGCCATCGAGCAGTTCTTC. This translates into CASKPLGPSGVAIEQFF. V gene TRBV14 combines with J gene TRBJ2-1; 7 nucleotides match TRBD2. J gave up 10 bases and V 7 bases, and 22 bases lay outside the gene matches. Per germline, CDR1 SGHDN and CDR2 FVKESK. The CDR3 has 17 amino acids.